This TCR beta chain originates from a study of blood T cell repertoires in COVID-19. Looking at the study overall: Spain, Italy and the United States supplied samples that represented acute and convalescent COVID-19. Sources were T cells, B-cell-depleted T cells, or PBMCs; the material itself was cDNA or gDNA.

Original analysis: Researchers report that nucleated cell counts were estimated from reference gene primer amplification. Clones were sequenced by immunoSEQ multiplex PCR, and TCRdb holds only the in-frame ones, with some missing. The D gene and trimming were derived from the DNA, and the V and J assignments and clone size from that table. The sample lists around 70,000 clones; around 78% were seen once. The CDR3 sequence is 18 residues long. Germline CDR1 SEHNR, CDR2 FQNEAQ (reference sequence). V lost 2 bases, J lost 7 bases, and 14 bases stayed unmatched. Sequencing was done on a sample of peripheral blood. The sequence came from a human donor in a cohort sampled during active COVID-19. The chain is built from TRBV7-9 and TRBJ1-6, with 7 bases aligning to TRBD1. The CDR3 protein is CASSLNPVGGDRNSPLHF. CDR3 nucleotide sequence: TGTGCCAGCAGCTTAAATCCGGTCGGGGGGGACAGAAATTCACCCCTCCACTTT.